The 8 T cell receptor beta chains below come from one sample, sequenced in a study of OX40 agonist ivuxolimab in advanced cancers. Library creation used the immunoSEQ multiplex PCR assay. TCRdb took this table from immuneACCESS and kept in-frame rearrangements with V and J called. Such tables lack part of the clones; where checked against another copy, unresolved V genes explain under half of the gap, and the rest is unexplained. Across this sample there are tens of thousands of clones, with less than 90% seen only once. 2.5% to 3.5% of the sample rests with the top ten. This specimen consisted of CD4+ or CD8+ T cells sorted from blood, obtained in a trial of the OX40 agonist ivuxolimab. The origin of the receptors is an adult with an advanced solid tumor such as melanoma, head and neck, liver or kidney cancer.

V gene TRBV6-5 combines with J gene TRBJ1-6; 8 bases are shared with TRBD1. Germline V gene sequence: CDR1 MNHEY, CDR2 SVGAGI. J gave up 6 bases and V 4 bases, and 5 bases lay outside the gene matches. There are 15 residues in the CDR3. The CDR3 spells CASSWYRGGNSPLHF. The CDR3 nucleotides are TGTGCCAGCAGTTGGTACAGGGGGGGTAATTCACCCCTCCACTTT.

There are a few counts of this clone. The chain links TRBV7-9 to TRBJ1-2; D is ambiguous. Germline V gene sequence: CDR1 SEHNR, CDR2 FQNEAQ (reference sequence). V gave up 0 bases and J gave up 8 bases, with 4 bases separating them. CDR3 length: 11 amino acids. The CDR3 DNA reads TGTGCCAGCAGCTTAGCGGGGGGCTACACCTTC. It is translated as CASSLAGGYTF.

The chain is built from TRBV7-2 and TRBJ2-1; D not resolved. The CDR3 loop spans 16 amino acids. Trimming took 7 bases from V and 0 from J, leaving 16 bases between them. The V gene's germline CDR1 is SGHTA and CDR2 FQGNSA. The CDR3 DNA is TGTGCCAGCACCAGGAACCCGGCCAGCTCCTACAATGAGCAGTTCTTC. Translating gives CASTRNPASSYNEQFF.

The gene calls are TRBV5-4 and TRBJ1-2; TRBD1 might be the D (6 bases). V lost 7 bases and J 0 bases, leaving 16 bases between the germline ends. Germline assignment: CDR1 SGHNT and CDR2 YYREEE (reference sequence). The CDR3 contains 15 residues. CDR3 in DNA: TGTGCCAGCTCTCGGGGGGCAAATACTAACTATGGCTACACCTTC. This encodes CASSRGANTNYGYTF.

This chain joins TRBV30 and TRBJ1-2; tentatively, D is TRBD1 (5 bases). The germline V gene has CDR1 GTSNPN and CDR2 SVGIG (reference sequence). This CDR3 spans 12 amino acids. V lost 1 base to trimming and J lost 3 bases, with 6 bases between them. The CDR3 loop is CAWSGGDYGYTF. The CDR3, as DNA: TGTGCCTGGAGTGGGGGGGACTATGGCTACACCTTC.

The chain employs TRBV5-1 and TRBJ2-3, with TRBD2 identical over 8 bases. The junction had 16 bases not matched to a gene; V was cut back by 10 bases and J by 6 bases. Germline assignment: CDR1 SGHRS and CDR2 YFSETQ. CDR3 length: 15 amino acids. In DNA, the CDR3 is TGCGCCGGCGCCCCGGGGGGGTACTCCTCCGATACGCAGTATTTT. It yields the protein CAGAPGGYSSDTQYF. Based on the CDR3 plus reference TRBV5-1 and TRBJ2-3, the full variable domain is KAGVTQTPRYLIKTRGQQVTLSCSPISGHRSVSWYQQTPGQGLQFLFEYFSETQRNKGNFPGRFSGRQFSNSRSEMNVSTLELGDSALYLCAGAPGGYSSDTQYFGPGTRLTVL.

CDR3 nucleotide sequence: TGTGCCAGCAGTTACTACGTCGCCATCCAAGAGACCCAGTACTTC. This encodes CASSYYVAIQETQYF. The chain combines TRBV6-5 with TRBJ2-5; D is unclear. With 1 base removed from V and 1 base from J, the gap between germline ends came to 10 bases. There are 15 residues in the CDR3. Per germline, CDR1 MNHEY and CDR2 SVGAGI.

This chain's CDR3 is CATLGQNPYNSPLHF. The CDR3, as DNA: TGTGCCACCCTCGGACAGAACCCGTATAATTCACCCCTCCACTTT. The chain couples TRBV19 to TRBJ1-6; perhaps TRBD1 as D (6 bases). V was shortened by 10 bases and J by 4 bases, with 17 bases between the two germline ends. From germline, CDR1 is LNHDA and CDR2 SQIVND (reference sequence). The CDR3 is 15 residues long.